This T cell receptor beta chain comes out of a study of molecular identifiers for immune sequencing clone quantification. Study conclusions and caveats: Highly expanded clone sizes could be underestimated by identical TCR molecules sharing a barcode.

This clonotype was detected only a few times. Its antigen remains unidentified. Previously described methods and listed TCR primers produced bulk TCR libraries. TCRdb redid the calling of the PCR reads with MiXCR, one entry per CDR3 protein. Altogether 400,000 to 600,000 distinct CDR3 sequences are present, 20% to 25% being singletons, with the ten largest covering around 0.84%. Trimming removed 6 bases at V and 2 bases at J, with 21 bases between. This CDR3 spans 17 amino acids. The gene calls are TRBV12-3 or TRBV12-4 and TRBJ2-3; perhaps TRBD1 as D (6 bases). The clonotype originates from a human donor in good health. Some libraries in this study had Jurkat cell RNA spiked in. Source material: naive CD8+ T cells from blood, with Jurkat cell RNA spiked in. Subset denoted: FACS-sorted CD8+CD4-CCR7+CD45RA+ naive T cells. CDR3 residues: CASSSITQTGDTDTQYF. The DNA of the CDR3 is TGTGCCAGCAGCTCCATTACCCAGACAGGAGACACAGATACGCAGTATTTT.